A single T cell receptor (beta chain) is shown here with its context. Antigen: not known. This CDR3 spans 15 amino acids. The V segment lost 1 base and the J segment 7 bases; nucleotides outside the gene matches: 3. The V gene's germline CDR1 is SGHRS and CDR2 YFSETQ. TCRdb redid the calling of the reads with MiXCR, one entry per CDR3 protein. The sample records 380,000 or so distinct CDR3 sequences, 34% being singletons. This record belongs to a study of T cell repertoires in cytomegalovirus infection. Study details: Public TCR beta signatures marked donors with CMV infection and the matching HLA.

This sample comprised cultured PBMCs, obtained from culture after CMV antigen stimulation. The chain employs TRBV5-1 and TRBJ1-6, with TRBD1 matching 9 bases. The sequence was collected from a human donor in good health (CMV status not recorded). Some clones in this sample may be carry-over from other donors' samples. The CDR3 loop reads CASSLNGQGNSPLHF. The CDR3 nucleotides read TGCGCCAGCAGCTTGAATGGACAGGGGAATTCACCCCTCCACTTT.